The source of this T cell receptor (beta chain) is a study of T cell changes during pregnancy in multiple sclerosis. Germline CDR1 SGHTA, CDR2 FQGTGA. V lost 5 bases to trimming and J lost 2 bases, with 17 bases between them. The CDR3 covers 16 residues. Profiled with immunoSEQ multiplex PCR; TCRdb holds only in-frame clones, not every one. Altogether approximately 48,000 clones are present, more than 75% being singletons, with the ten largest covering approximately 2.8%. This TCR was recovered from a female donor with multiple sclerosis, enrolled in a pregnancy study. The V call is TRBV7-3, the J call TRBJ2-3; the D is unclear. The starting material was CD8+ T cells from peripheral blood mononuclear cells, obtained before pregnancy. The CDR3 DNA sequence: TGTGCCAGCAGCCCCGTTGTGAGGTCGAACACAGATACGCAGTATTTT. Translating gives CASSPVVRSNTDTQYF. Using reference TRBV7-3 and TRBJ2-3 for the parts outside the CDR3, the full variable domain is GAGVSQTPSNKVTEKGKYVELRCDPISGHTALYWYRQSLGQGPEFLIYFQGTGAADDSGLPNDRFFAVRPEGSVSTLKIQRTERGDSAVYLCASSPVVRSNTDTQYFGPGTRLTVL.